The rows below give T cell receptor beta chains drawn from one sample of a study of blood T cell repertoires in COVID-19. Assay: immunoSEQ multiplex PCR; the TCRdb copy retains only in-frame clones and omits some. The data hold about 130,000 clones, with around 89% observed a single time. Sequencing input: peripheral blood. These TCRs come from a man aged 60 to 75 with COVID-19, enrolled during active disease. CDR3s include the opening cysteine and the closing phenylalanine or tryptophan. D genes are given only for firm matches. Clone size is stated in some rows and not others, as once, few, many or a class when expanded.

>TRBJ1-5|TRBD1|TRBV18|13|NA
TGTGCCAGCTCTACAGGGGGCAATCAGCCCCAGCATTTT
CASSTGGNQPQHF
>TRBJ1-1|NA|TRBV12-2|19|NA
TGTGCAAGTCGCTTAGCTGGGGGGAGACCACCGGAAAGGAACACTGAAGCTTTCTTT
CASRLAGGRPPERNTEAFF
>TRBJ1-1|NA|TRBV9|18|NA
TGTGCCAGCAGCGTAGCACCCCTCAACGTCGGGGGGCAGAGTGAAGCTTTCTTT
CASSVAPLNVGGQSEAFF
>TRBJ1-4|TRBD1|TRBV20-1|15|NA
TGCAGTGCTAGTCCATCCGGGACAGAAGGTGAAAAACTGTTTTTT
CSASPSGTEGEKLFF
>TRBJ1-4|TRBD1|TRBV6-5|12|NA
TGTGCCAGCAGGGACAGGGTTGAAAAACTGTTTTTT
CASRDRVEKLFF
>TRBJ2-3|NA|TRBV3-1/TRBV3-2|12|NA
TGTGCCAGCAGCCCTCTTCCCCCTACGCAGTATTTT
CASSPLPPTQYF
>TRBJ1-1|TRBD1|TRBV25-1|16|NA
TGTGCCAGCAGTAACATGACAGGGGCGGGGAACACTGAAGCTTTCTTT
CASSNMTGAGNTEAFF
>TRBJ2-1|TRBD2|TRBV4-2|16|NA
TGTGCCAGCAGCCAAGCCTTAGCGGGGGGGCACGATGAGCAGTTCTTC
CASSQALAGGHDEQFF
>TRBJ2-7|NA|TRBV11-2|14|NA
TGTGCCAGCAACCGACAGAGTCGCTCCTACGAGCAGTACTTC
CASNRQSRSYEQYF
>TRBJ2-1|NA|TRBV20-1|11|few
TGCAGTGCTCGGGGTTCCAATGAGCAGTTCTTC
CSARGSNEQFF
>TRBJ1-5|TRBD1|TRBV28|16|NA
TGTGCCAGCAGTTTTCCGGGACAGGGGAGTAATCAGCCCCAGCATTTT
CASSFPGQGSNQPQHF
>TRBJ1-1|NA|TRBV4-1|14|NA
TGCGCCAGCAGCCCACCCAGAATGAACACTGAAGCTTTCTTT
CASSPPRMNTEAFF
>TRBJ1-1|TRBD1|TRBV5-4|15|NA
TGTGCCAGCAGCCCGGGACAGGGACTGAACACTGAAGCTTTCTTT
CASSPGQGLNTEAFF
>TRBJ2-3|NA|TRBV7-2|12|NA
TGTGCCAGCAGCTTGCACACCTGGACGCAGTATTTT
CASSLHTWTQYF
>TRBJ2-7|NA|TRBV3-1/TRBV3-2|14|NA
TGTGCCAGCAGCCAAGACGCAGGTTCCTACGAGCAGTACTTC
CASSQDAGSYEQYF
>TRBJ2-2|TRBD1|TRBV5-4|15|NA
TGTGCCAGCAGCTTTGGACAGGGGGTCACCGGGGAGCTGTTTTTT
CASSFGQGVTGELFF
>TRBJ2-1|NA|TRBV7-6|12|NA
TGTGCCAGCAGCTTAGGAGTTAATGAGCAGTTCTTC
CASSLGVNEQFF
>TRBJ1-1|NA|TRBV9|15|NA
TGTGCCAGCAGCGTAGGGGCGGCGGGGCTCACTGAAGCTTTCTTT
CASSVGAAGLTEAFF
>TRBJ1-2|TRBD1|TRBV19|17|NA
TGTGCCAGTAGTCCGGGACAGGGGGCTTTGGCTAACTATGGCTACACCTTC
CASSPGQGALANYGYTF
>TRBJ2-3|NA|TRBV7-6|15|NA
TGTGCCAGCAGCTTAGCGTGGGGCCGGACAGATACGCAGTATTTT
CASSLAWGRTDTQYF
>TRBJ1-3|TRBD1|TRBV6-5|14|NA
TGTGCCAGCAGCCCCAGGGGGCCTGGAAACACCATATATTTT
CASSPRGPGNTIYF
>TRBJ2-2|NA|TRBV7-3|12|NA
TGTGCCAGCAGCCCTTACACCGGGGAGCTGTTTTTT
CASSPYTGELFF
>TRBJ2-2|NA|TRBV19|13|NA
TGTGCCAGTAGTATAGTCGGCACCGGGGAGCTGTTTTTT
CASSIVGTGELFF
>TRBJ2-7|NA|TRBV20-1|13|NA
TGCAGTGCTAGTCTACTAGCTACCTACGAGCAGTACTTC
CSASLLATYEQYF
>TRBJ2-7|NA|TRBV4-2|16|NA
TGTGCCAGCAGCCAAGAAGAGAGACAGAGCTCCTACGAGCAGTACTTC
CASSQEERQSSYEQYF
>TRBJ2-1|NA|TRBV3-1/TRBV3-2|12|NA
TGTGCCAGCAGCCTCCTAGGAAGTGAGCAGTTCTTC
CASSLLGSEQFF
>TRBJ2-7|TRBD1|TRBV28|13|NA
TGTGCCAGCAGCGCCGGACAGGGCTACGAGCAGTACTTC
CASSAGQGYEQYF
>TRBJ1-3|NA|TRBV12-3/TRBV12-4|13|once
TGTGCCAGCAGTTCGAGGAAAGGAAACACCATATATTTT
CASSSRKGNTIYF
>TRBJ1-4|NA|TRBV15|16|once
TGTGCCACCAGCAATTCTAGACAGGCAACTAATGAAAAACTGTTTTTT
CATSNSRQATNEKLFF
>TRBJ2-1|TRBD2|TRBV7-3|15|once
TGTGCCAGCAGCAACACAGCGGGGGGAAACAATGAGCAGTTCTTC
CASSNTAGGNNEQFF
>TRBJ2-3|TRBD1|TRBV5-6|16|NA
TGTGCCAGCACCCTGGTATGGGACAGGGCAGCAGATACGCAGTATTTT
CASTLVWDRAADTQYF
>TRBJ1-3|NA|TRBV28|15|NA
TGTGCCAGCAGTGCGGTGACCCGCTCTGGAAACACCATATATTTT
CASSAVTRSGNTIYF
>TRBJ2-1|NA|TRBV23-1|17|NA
TGCGCCAGCAGTCAATCGAAGAGTTGGACAGTCTACAATGAGCAGTTCTTC
CASSQSKSWTVYNEQFF
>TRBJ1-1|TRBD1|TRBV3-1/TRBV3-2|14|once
TGTGCCAGCAGCCAGATGACAGGGGGCACTGAAGCTTTCTTT
CASSQMTGGTEAFF
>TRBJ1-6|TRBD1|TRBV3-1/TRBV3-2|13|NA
TGTGCCAGCAGCCGGACAGGAGATTCACCCCTCCACTTT
CASSRTGDSPLHF
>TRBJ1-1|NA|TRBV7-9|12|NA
TGTGCCAGCAGCCCTACAGACACTGAAGCTTTCTTT
CASSPTDTEAFF
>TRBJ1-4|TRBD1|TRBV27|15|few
TGTGCCACCCGGGACAGGAAGGCAACTAATGAAAAACTGTTTTTT
CATRDRKATNEKLFF
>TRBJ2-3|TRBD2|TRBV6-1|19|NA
TGTGCCAGCAGTGCCCACTCCGGGGGGGGTGTTATGGGCACAGATACGCAGTATTTT
CASSAHSGGGVMGTDTQYF
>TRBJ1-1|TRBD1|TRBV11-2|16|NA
TGTGCCAGCAGCTTCAGGGGGACAGGGCGGGCCACTGAAGCTTTCTTT
CASSFRGTGRATEAFF
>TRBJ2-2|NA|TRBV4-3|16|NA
TGCGCCAGCAGCCAAGACCTCGGACTAAAGACCGGGGAGCTGTTTTTT
CASSQDLGLKTGELFF
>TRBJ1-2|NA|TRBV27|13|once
TGTGCCAGCAGCCAGACAGCTAACTATGGCTACACCTTC
CASSQTANYGYTF
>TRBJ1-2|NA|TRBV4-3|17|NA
TGCGCCAGCAGCCAGGCCTCAGGGGCCGCTCTTGACCGAGGCTACACCTTC
CASSQASGAALDRGYTF
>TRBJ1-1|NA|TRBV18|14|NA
TGTGCCAGCTCACCGGGGGGAGCGAACACTGAAGCTTTCTTT
CASSPGGANTEAFF